This is a list of T cell receptor beta chains from one sample in a study of blood T cells in healthy people across ages. MiXCR, applied by TCRdb to the 5' RACE reads, yields one record per CDR3 protein. Of 710,000 or so distinct CDR3 sequences in the sample, about 20% were seen once. Sequences were obtained from blood. Every receptor here comes from a man aged 65 to 79 in good health. Both conserved end residues are part of each CDR3. D genes are given only for firm matches. Clone size is shown for a subset of rows, as once, few, many or a class of expanded clone.

>.|TRBJ2-1|many|TRBV9
TGTGCCAGCAGCGTAGCGGGAGTAAACAATGAGCAGTTCTTC
CASSVAGVNNEQFF
>.|TRBJ1-2|many|TRBV7-9
TGTGCCAGCAGCTTAGATGGGGGCGGCTATGGCTACACCTTC
CASSLDGGGYGYTF
>TRBD2|TRBJ2-3|few|TRBV10-3
TGTGCCATCAGTTGGACTAGCGGGTCCACAGATACGCAGTATTTT
CAISWTSGSTDTQYF
>TRBD2|TRBJ2-6|.|TRBV20-1
TGCAGTGCTAGTTTGGCTAGCGGGGGTATGTTCGACTCTGGGGCCAACGTCCTGACTTTC
CSASLASGGMFDSGANVLTF
>.|TRBJ2-1|.|TRBV24-1
TGTGCCACCAGTGCCTCAGTCTCCTACAATGAGCAGTTCTTC
CATSASVSYNEQFF
>.|TRBJ2-5|.|TRBV6-2/TRBV6-3
TGTGCCAGCAAAATTCGTAGTCGGGGAGGTCAAGAGACCCAGTACTTC
CASKIRSRGGQETQYF
>.|TRBJ2-6|few|TRBV5-5
TGTGCCAGCAGCTTGGGCAGGTTTAGCTCTGGGGCCAACGTCCTGACTTTC
CASSLGRFSSGANVLTF
>.|TRBJ2-1|.|TRBV19
TGTGCCAGTAGAGGTCACGGGACAACCTACAATGAGCAGTTCTTC
CASRGHGTTYNEQFF
>.|TRBJ2-7|.|TRBV5-1
TGCGCCAGCAGCTTGGGCCCAGGAGAACCCTACGAGCAGTACTTC
CASSLGPGEPYEQYF
>.|TRBJ2-3|.|TRBV10-3
TGTGCCATCAGTGAGTCTGGCGGGGTAACCACAGATACGCAGTATTTT
CAISESGGVTTDTQYF
>TRBD1|TRBJ1-4|.|TRBV18
TGTGCCAGCTCACCGGGGACCGGGACAGCCGCAACTAATGAAAAACTGTTTTTT
CASSPGTGTAATNEKLFF
>.|TRBJ1-5|.|TRBV7-2
TGTGCCAGCAGCTCAGTATCTAGCAATCAGCCCCAGCATTTT
CASSSVSSNQPQHF
>.|TRBJ2-1|.|TRBV29-1
TGCAGCGTTAAGGACAGTAGCTCCTACAATGAGCAGTTCTTC
CSVKDSSSYNEQFF
>.|TRBJ1-2|few|TRBV14
TGTGCCAGCAGCCAAGATAGACAGGACTATGGCTACACCTTC
CASSQDRQDYGYTF
>.|TRBJ1-5|.|TRBV7-9
TGTGCCAGCAGCTTAGGGGGGGGAACCCTCAATCAGCCCCAGCATTTT
CASSLGGGTLNQPQHF
>.|TRBJ2-4|few|TRBV10-3
TGTACCATCAATGATGGGCCGCCGGACATTCAGTACTTC
CTINDGPPDIQYF
>.|TRBJ2-3|few|TRBV3-1
TGTGCCAGCAGCCAAGACCCCGGTCCATGGGATACGCAGTATTTT
CASSQDPGPWDTQYF
>.|TRBJ2-1|.|TRBV6-1
TGTGCCAGCAGTGGGCAGGGAGGGGGTTTCGATGAGCAGTTCTTC
CASSGQGGGFDEQFF
>TRBD1|TRBJ1-5|.|TRBV20-1
TGCAGTGCTAGCTGGGGACAGGGGGGTCAGCCCCAGCATTTT
CSASWGQGGQPQHF
>.|TRBJ2-5|.|TRBV20-1
TGCAGTGCTAGAGATGCGACAGTTGTGGGGACCCAGTACTTC
CSARDATVVGTQYF
>.|TRBJ2-1|.|TRBV24-1
TGTGCTACCGGGCAGTACAATGAGCAGTTCTTC
CATGQYNEQFF
>TRBD2|TRBJ2-1|.|TRBV5-1
TGCGCCAGCAGGAGCGGGGGGGCTTCCAATGAGCAGTTCTTC
CASRSGGASNEQFF
>TRBD2|TRBJ2-3|.|TRBV10-3
TGTGCCATCAGCCAAGGGACTAGCGGGGAAAGCACAGATACGCAGTATTTT
CAISQGTSGESTDTQYF
>.|TRBJ2-7|.|TRBV29-1
TGCAGCGCCATTCACGGAAGCTCCTACGAGCAGTACTTC
CSAIHGSSYEQYF
>TRBD1|TRBJ1-2|.|TRBV29-1
TGCAGCGTTGGACAGGGACCTGGCTACACCTTC
CSVGQGPGYTF
>.|TRBJ2-5|.|TRBV20-1
TGCAGTGCTCGGACAGTGAGGTACCAAGAGACCCAGTACTTC
CSARTVRYQETQYF
>TRBD2|TRBJ2-2|.|TRBV6-6
TGTGCCAGCAGTTATAGACTAGCGGGGGACACCGGGGAGCTGTTTTTT
CASSYRLAGDTGELFF
>.|TRBJ2-3|.|TRBV9
TGTGCCAGCAGCGTAGTCTGGGAAACTAGCACAGATACGCAGTATTTT
CASSVVWETSTDTQYF
>.|TRBJ2-1|.|TRBV5-6
TGTGCCAGCAGCATAGGAAGAAATGAGCAGTTCTTC
CASSIGRNEQFF
>.|TRBJ1-2|.|TRBV12-3/TRBV12-4
TGTGCCAGCAACGAAGGGACTTTTGGGTATGGCTACACCTTC
CASNEGTFGYGYTF
>.|TRBJ1-6|many|TRBV5-1
TGCGCCAGCAGCTTAACAGGGATAACACCCCTCCACTTT
CASSLTGITPLHF
>.|TRBJ1-5|.|TRBV20-1
TGCAGTGCTAGCGGAGGTGACAGCAATCAGCCCCAGCATTTT
CSASGGDSNQPQHF
>.|TRBJ1-2|few|TRBV21-1
TGTGCCAGCAGCAAAGCTGAAAAGGGGGCGAACTATGGCTACACCTTC
CASSKAEKGANYGYTF
>.|TRBJ1-6|few|TRBV6-2/TRBV6-3
TGTGCCAGCACCCTAAGGGGTACCGGGACACTCGCCGGACCCCTCCACTTT
CASTLRGTGTLAGPLHF
>.|TRBJ2-2|many|TRBV19
TGTGCCAGTAGTATAGAAGGTGGGCGACGGGAGCTGTTTTTT
CASSIEGGRRELFF
>.|TRBJ2-1|.|TRBV5-6
TGTGCCAGCAGCTTGTGGCGGACCTACAATGAGCAGTTCTTC
CASSLWRTYNEQFF
>TRBD1|TRBJ2-2|once|TRBV11-2
TGTGCCAGCAGCCTGGAGCCCCCGGGACAGGGGAACACCGGGGAGCTGTTTTTT
CASSLEPPGQGNTGELFF
>.|TRBJ2-4|.|TRBV2
TGTGCCAGCAATCAAGACAGCTTAGCCAAAAACATTCAGTACTTC
CASNQDSLAKNIQYF
>TRBD1|TRBJ1-4|few|TRBV6-5
TGTGCCAGCAGCCGCCGGGACAGCCTTGAAAAACTGTTTTTT
CASSRRDSLEKLFF
>.|TRBJ2-1|.|TRBV7-3
TGTGCCAGCAGCTTAACGGGATACCCGGGGAATGAGCAGTTCTTC
CASSLTGYPGNEQFF
>.|TRBJ2-1|.|TRBV20-1
TGCAGTGCTACCTCAGAAAGGGGGCGGGGTTACATCGGTGAGCAGTTCTTC
CSATSERGRGYIGEQFF
>.|TRBJ1-1|.|TRBV7-8
TGTGCCAGCAGCTTACGGCTGGGAACAGTTAACACTGAAGCTTTCTTT
CASSLRLGTVNTEAFF
>.|TRBJ1-1|.|TRBV6-1
TGTGCCAGCAGTGACAGGTGGGAGAACACTGAAGCTTTCTTT
CASSDRWENTEAFF
>.|TRBJ2-3|few|TRBV20-1
TGCAGTGCCCGAGCGGCTGATACGCAATATTTT
CSARAADTQYF
>.|TRBJ1-1|many|TRBV25-1
TGTGCCAGCAGTGAATATGGGGACACTGAAGCTTTCTTT
CASSEYGDTEAFF
>TRBD2|TRBJ2-1|.|TRBV5-6
TGTGCCAGCAGCCTACCTAGCGGCTACACCTACAATGAGCAGTTCTTC
CASSLPSGYTYNEQFF
>.|TRBJ1-1|.|TRBV6-1
TGTGCCAGCAGTGAAGCCGGGGATTGGACTGAAGCTTTCTTT
CASSEAGDWTEAFF
>TRBD1|TRBJ2-3|few|TRBV18
TGTGCCAGCTCACCAGGACAGGCGGGCACAGATACGCAGTATTTT
CASSPGQAGTDTQYF
>.|TRBJ2-7|.|TRBV11-2
TGTGCCAGCAGCTTAGGACTCCTAACAACCTCCTACGAGCAGTACTTC
CASSLGLLTTSYEQYF
>.|TRBJ2-1|.|TRBV29-1
TGCAGCGTTGAGGAGCAGGGAGGATACAATGAGCAGTTCTTC
CSVEEQGGYNEQFF
>.|TRBJ2-1|.|TRBV12-3/TRBV12-4
TGTGCCAGCAGCCCTTTGGGGCGGAGCTCCTACAATGAGCAGTTCTTC
CASSPLGRSSYNEQFF
>.|TRBJ1-4|few|TRBV27
TGTGCCAGCAAGCGCGGGGCTGAAAAACTGTTTTTT
CASKRGAEKLFF
>.|TRBJ2-3|few|TRBV24-1
TGTGCCACCAGTGATTGGAGAGATACGCAGTATTTT
CATSDWRDTQYF